The present T cell receptor beta chain was sequenced within a study of T-cell reconstitution after alpha-beta-depleted transplantation in children. TCRbeta library construction was performed incorporating unique molecular identifiers. One entry per CDR3 protein, called by TCRdb with MiXCR from the PCR reads. Altogether around 700,000 distinct CDR3 sequences are present, 10% to 15% being singletons, with the ten largest covering about 0.77%. Trimming took 5 bases from V and 5 from J; bases not matched to a gene: 2. Germline lookup yields CDR1 GTSNPN and CDR2 SVGIG (reference sequence). The CDR3 has 12 residues. Comment on this clonotype: The antigen remains unidentified.

Findings and limits, study-wide: From surviving recipient T cells and thymic progenitors came the high day-60 TCRbeta diversity observed in some patients. Alpha-beta T cells about two months after transplant reportedly derived from several hundred expanded graft clones.

This sequence originates from a girl between 2 and 10 years old with congenital amegakaryocytic thrombocytopenia, due to receive a stem cell transplant. Material: PBMCs, obtained before TCRalphabeta/CD19-depleted stem cell transplant. The chain uses TRBV30 and TRBJ2-1, with 8 bases matching TRBD1. The CDR3 loop reads CAWDRGHNEQFF. CDR3 nucleotide sequence: TGTGCCTGGGACAGGGGCCACAATGAGCAGTTCTTC.